This T cell receptor (beta chain) originates from a study of OX40 agonist ivuxolimab in advanced cancers. Across the whole study: While on treatment, patients had intravenous ivuxolimab at 0.01 to 10 mg/kg every 2 weeks. Dose-escalation cases comprised hepatocellular carcinoma, melanoma, renal cell or head and neck cancer. Among those treated, three patients had partial responses, one with hepatocellular carcinoma and two with cutaneous melanoma.

Study-level findings and limits: The average count of expanded clones was higher among CD8+ T cells than among CD4+.

This clone was seen more than once but under ten times. Its antigen remains unknown. Data came from immunoSEQ multiplex PCR; TCRdb stores just in-frame clones and leaves some out. The table shows 45,000 to 60,000 clones, with approximately 85% occurring only once. The germline V gene has CDR1 SGHTA and CDR2 FQGNSA. This CDR3 region has 16 residues. V shed 3 bases and J 4 bases; nucleotides not matched to a gene: 10. V is TRBV7-2 and J is TRBJ2-5, with 8 bases aligning to TRBD1. This material consisted of CD4+ or CD8+ T cells sorted from blood, taken in a trial of the OX40 agonist ivuxolimab. This clonotype was sampled from an adult with an advanced solid tumor such as melanoma, head and neck, liver or kidney cancer. The CDR3 DNA is TGTGCCAGCAGCTTCCAGGGGGCAGGTTTCGGAGAGACCCAGTACTTC. Protein sequence: CASSFQGAGFGETQYF.